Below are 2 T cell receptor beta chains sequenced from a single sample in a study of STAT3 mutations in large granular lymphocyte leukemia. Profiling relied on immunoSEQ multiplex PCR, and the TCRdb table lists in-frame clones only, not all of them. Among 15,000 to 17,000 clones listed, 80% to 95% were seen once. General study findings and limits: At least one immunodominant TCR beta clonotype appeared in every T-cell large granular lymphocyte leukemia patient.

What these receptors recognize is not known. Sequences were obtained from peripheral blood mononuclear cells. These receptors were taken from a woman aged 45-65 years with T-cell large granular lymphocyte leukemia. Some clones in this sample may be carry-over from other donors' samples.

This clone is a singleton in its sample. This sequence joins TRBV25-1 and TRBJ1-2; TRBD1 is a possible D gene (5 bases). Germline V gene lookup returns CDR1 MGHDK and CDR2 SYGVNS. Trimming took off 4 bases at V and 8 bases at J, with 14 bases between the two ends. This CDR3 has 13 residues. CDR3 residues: CASSVGGVGGYTF. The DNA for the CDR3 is TGTGCCAGCAGTGTGGGAGGGGTTGGGGGCTACACCTTC.

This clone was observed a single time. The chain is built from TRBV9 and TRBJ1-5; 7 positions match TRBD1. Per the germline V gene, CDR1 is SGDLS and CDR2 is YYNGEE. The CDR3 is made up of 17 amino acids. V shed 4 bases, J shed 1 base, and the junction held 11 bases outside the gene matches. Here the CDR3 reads CASSPHPGTESNQPQHF. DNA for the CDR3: TGTGCCAGCAGCCCACACCCCGGGACAGAGAGCAATCAGCCCCAGCATTTT.